Shown below are 5 T cell receptor beta chains from a single sample sequenced in a study of T cell repertoires in cytomegalovirus infection. TCRdb fed the reads into MiXCR, producing one record per CDR3 protein. Here the sample spans almost 500,000 distinct CDR3 sequences, approximately 10% being singletons. The sample was PBMCs. These receptors were collected from a human donor in good health (CMV status not recorded). Some clones in this sample may be carry-over from other donors' samples.

This clonotype was counted at least ten times. This chain joins TRBV19 and TRBJ2-1; 9 bases agree with TRBD1. From germline, CDR1 is LNHDA and CDR2 SQIVND (reference sequence). J lost 0 bases, V lost 7 bases, and 4 bases had no gene match. This CDR3 is built from 15 residues. The CDR3 region is CASTPGQGSYNEQFF. CDR3 in DNA: TGTGCCAGTACTCCGGGACAGGGCTCCTACAATGAGCAGTTCTTC.

This clonotype appeared many times. The chain combines TRBV28 with TRBJ2-7, with unresolved D. The V end was cut by 6 bases, the J end by 2 bases, with 5 bases between. The CDR3 loop spans 11 amino acids. In germline, CDR1 is MDHEN, CDR2 SYDVKM. The CDR3 here is CASRRAYEQYF. CDR3 DNA sequence: TGTGCCAGCAGGAGAGCCTACGAGCAGTACTTC. Supplemented by reference TRBV28 and TRBJ2-7, the full variable domain reads DVKVTQSSRYLVKRTGEKVFLECVQDMDHENMFWYRQDPGLGLRLIYFSYDVKMKEKGDIPEGYSVSREKKERFSLILESASTNQTSMYLCASRRAYEQYFGPGTRLTVT.

The chain employs TRBV24-1 and TRBJ2-5, with D possibly matching TRBD1 (6 bases). CDR3 length: 14 amino acids. From germline, CDR1 is KGHDR and CDR2 SFDVKD. The germline V and J ends were trimmed by 4 bases and 5 bases, with 13 bases remaining between them. The CDR3 spells CATSDPQGGETQYF. The CDR3 DNA reads as TGTGCCACCAGTGACCCACAGGGTGGGGAGACCCAGTACTTC.

The chain links TRBV5-1 to TRBJ1-1; 9 nucleotides match TRBD1. The CDR3 has 14 amino acids. Germline CDR1 is SGHRS and CDR2 is YFSETQ. Trimming cost V 7 bases and J 1 base; bases outside gene matches: 5. CDR3 nucleotide sequence: TGCGCCAGCGGACAGGGGCCCGAGAACACTGAAGCTTTCTTT. Protein product: CASGQGPENTEAFF.

This clonotype has at least ten counts. This chain uses TRBV7-8 with TRBJ1-6; 9 bases are a match to TRBD1. Germline V lookup: CDR1 SGHVS, CDR2 FQNEAQ. The CDR3 sequence is 15 residues long. Trimming at V came to 2 bases and at J to 6 bases, leaving 2 bases not matched to a gene. The CDR3 protein is CASSLRGQGNSPLHF. CDR3 coding DNA: TGTGCCAGCAGCTTACGGGGACAGGGTAATTCACCCCTCCACTTT.